This T cell receptor beta chain was captured in a study of T-cell memory formation after mild COVID-19. TCRdb re-called the 5' RACE reads through MiXCR, storing one row per CDR3 protein. The table has 550,000 to 600,000 distinct CDR3 sequences, roughly a fifth seen once. This clonotype appeared a few times. This CDR3 spans 16 amino acids. Germline lookup yields CDR1 SEHNR and CDR2 FQNEAQ (reference sequence). With V trimmed by 4 bases and J by 7 bases, 6 bases remained unmatched. Source material: PBMCs or a T cell subset sorted from them (not recorded which). The sequence was obtained from an adult woman who had mild COVID-19 (a few samples of this study predate the infection). Cell type and time point are not known. This chain connects TRBV7-9 to TRBJ2-1; TRBD2 agrees at 14 bases. CDR3 sequence reads: CASSSGLAGAWNEQFF. Written as DNA, the CDR3 is TGTGCCAGCAGCTCGGGACTAGCGGGGGCATGGAATGAGCAGTTCTTC.